The sequence of this TCR beta chain was determined in a study of spatial heterogeneity in lung cancer. Study summary: Sequence detection consistently recorded a greater number of beta-chain than alpha-chain sequences.

One entry per CDR3 protein, called by TCRdb with MiXCR from the 5' RACE reads. The sample has just under 5,500 distinct CDR3 sequences, more than 4% seen once. By share, this clonotype counts as medium-sized (0.01 to 0.1%). Indicated time point: sample taken at primary tumor resection. The specimen was normal lung tissue next to the tumor, collected at surgery. The TCR comes from a female donor with early-stage non-small cell lung cancer.

The CDR3 spells CSVTVMNTEAFF. The CDR3 nucleotides read TGCAGTGTTACTGTAATGAACACTGAAGCTTTCTTT. The V and J genes are TRBV20-1 and TRBJ1-1, with D unclear. This CDR3 is built from 12 residues. Germline V gene lookup returns CDR1 DFQATT and CDR2 SNEGSKA (reference sequence). The V end lost 7 bases, the J end lost 0 bases, and 9 bases lay between the germline ends.